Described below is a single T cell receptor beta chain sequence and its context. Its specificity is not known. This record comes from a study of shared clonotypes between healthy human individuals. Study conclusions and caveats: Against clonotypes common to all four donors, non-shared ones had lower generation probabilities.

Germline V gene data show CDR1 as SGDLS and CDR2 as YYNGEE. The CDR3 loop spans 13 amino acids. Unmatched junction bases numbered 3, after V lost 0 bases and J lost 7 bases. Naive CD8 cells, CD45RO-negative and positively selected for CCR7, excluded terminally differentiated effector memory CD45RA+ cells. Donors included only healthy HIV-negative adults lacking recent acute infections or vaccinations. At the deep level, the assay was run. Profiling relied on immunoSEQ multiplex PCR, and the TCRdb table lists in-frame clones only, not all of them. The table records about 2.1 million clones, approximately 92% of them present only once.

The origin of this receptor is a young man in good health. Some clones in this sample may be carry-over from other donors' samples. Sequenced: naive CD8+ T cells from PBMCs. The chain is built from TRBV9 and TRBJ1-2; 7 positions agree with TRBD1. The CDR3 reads CASSVVDRSGYTF. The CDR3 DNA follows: TGTGCCAGCAGCGTAGTGGACAGGAGTGGCTACACCTTC.